These 7 T cell receptor beta chains were sequenced from one sample in a study of tumor-infiltrating lymphocytes in localized non-small cell lung cancer. TCRdb keeps only in-frame clones here, not all; method: immunoSEQ multiplex PCR. The table has some 22,000 clones, approximately 80% seen once. The sample was lung tumor tissue. These receptors all stem from a human donor with non-small cell lung cancer.

The chain combines TRBV30 with TRBJ2-7; D is ambiguous. V dropped 0 bases and J dropped 3 bases, with 12 bases sitting between them. The CDR3 length is 14 residues. Germline V lookup: CDR1 GTSNPN, CDR2 SVGIG (reference sequence). The CDR3 protein is CAWSVNELGYEQYF. CDR3 nucleotides: TGTGCCTGGAGTGTAAACGAGTTAGGCTACGAGCAGTACTTC.

The chain links TRBV6-5 to TRBJ2-5; unclear D gene. The CDR3 sequence is 13 residues long. CDR1 MNHEY and CDR2 SVGAGI come from the germline V gene. V lost 6 bases to trimming and J lost 5 bases, with 13 bases between them. The chain's CDR3 is CASRRVLEETQYF. Written as DNA, the CDR3 is TGTGCCAGCAGAAGGGTATTAGAGGAGACCCAGTACTTC.

This chain connects TRBV11-2 to TRBJ1-1, with TRBD1 identical over 8 bases. Germline V gene lookup returns CDR1 SGHAT and CDR2 FQNNGV. V lost 6 bases to trimming and J lost 3 bases; unmatched junction nucleotides: 6. This CDR3 has 14 residues. The chain's CDR3 is CASRPTGGYTEAFF. The CDR3 region has the DNA TGTGCCAGCAGACCCACAGGGGGTTACACTGAAGCTTTCTTT.

The chain carries TRBV6-5 and TRBJ1-2; no clear D. The ends were cut back, 2 bases at V and 0 bases at J, with 7 bases in the middle. Germline assignment: CDR1 MNHEY and CDR2 SVGAGI. The CDR3 is 14 amino acids. CDR3 coding DNA: TGTGCCAGCAGTTACCGGAGAGCTAACTATGGCTACACCTTC. This sequence encodes CASSYRRANYGYTF.

The gene calls are TRBV11-3 and TRBJ2-2; no firm D call. Germline loops: CDR1 SGHNT, CDR2 YENEEA. Trimming took off 5 bases at V and 6 bases at J, with 7 bases between the two ends. The CDR3 is 12 amino acids. CDR3 sequence reads: CASSPSAGELFF. CDR3 DNA sequence: TGTGCCAGCAGCCCTTCCGCCGGGGAGCTGTTTTTT.

The J gene is TRBJ1-4, the V gene TRBV7-2; tentative D call: TRBD1 (5 bases). Germline values: CDR1 SGHTA, CDR2 FQGNSA. The V gene lost 3 bases and the J gene lost 7 bases, with 9 bases spanning the gap. The CDR3 contains 13 residues. CDR3 region: CASSFGHGEKLFF. DNA for the CDR3: TGTGCCAGCAGCTTTGGACACGGTGAAAAACTGTTTTTT.

The chain uses TRBV6-1 and TRBJ1-5, with D unresolved. The V end lost 8 bases, the J end lost 0 bases, and 11 bases lay between the germline ends. CDR3 size: 14 residues. CDR1 and CDR2 (germline): MNHNS, SASEGT. CDR3 region: CASRGTYSNQPQHF. As DNA, the CDR3 is TGTGCCAGCCGGGGAACTTATAGCAATCAGCCCCAGCATTTT.